A selection of T cell receptor beta chains follows, all from one sample in a study of early T cells in non-severe SARS-CoV-2 infection. MiXCR was run by TCRdb on the 5' RACE reads, yielding one entry per CDR3 protein. The sample holds 90,000 to 120,000 distinct CDR3 sequences, roughly 11% seen once. Sequenced sample: whole blood. The source of these receptors is an adult who was a healthcare worker with PCR-confirmed SARS-CoV-2 infection or an uninfected control (not recorded which). The CDR3 runs from the conserved cysteine through the conserved F or W. A D gene is named only where the DNA matches it firmly. Rows give clone size only sometimes, using once, few, many, or a class for an expanded clone.

clone size,D gene,J gene,V gene,CDR3 protein,CDR3 DNA
many,TRBD1,TRBJ1-6,TRBV12-3/TRBV12-4,CASRRKGQGGSPLHF,TGTGCCAGCAGACGAAAGGGACAGGGTGGCTCACCCCTCCACTTT
many,-,TRBJ1-2,TRBV2,CASSEVDETNFYGYTF,TGTGCCAGCAGTGAAGTGGACGAGACCAACTTCTATGGCTACACCTTC
-,TRBD1,TRBJ2-1,TRBV19,CSTSNGQGASSYNEQFF,TGTTCGACGAGTAATGGGCAGGGGGCCAGCTCCTACAATGAGCAGTTCTTC
many,-,TRBJ2-6,TRBV5-1,CASSLQGSGANVLTF,TGCGCCAGCAGCTTGCAGGGTTCAGGGGCCAACGTCCTGACTTTC
many,-,TRBJ1-1,TRBV5-1,CASSLMDATPEAFF,TGCGCCAGCAGCTTGATGGACGCTACCCCTGAAGCTTTCTTT
few,-,TRBJ1-1,TRBV4-3,CASSQESIGPEAFF,TGCGCCAGCAGCCAAGAGTCAATTGGTCCTGAAGCTTTCTTT
many,TRBD2,TRBJ2-5,TRBV29-1,CSVVVPSGKETQYF,TGCAGCGTTGTAGTCCCTAGCGGAAAAGAGACCCAGTACTTC
many,TRBD2,TRBJ2-3,TRBV30,CAWRYFGRAPDTQYF,TGTGCCTGGAGGTACTTCGGGAGGGCCCCAGATACGCAGTATTTT
many,-,TRBJ2-1,TRBV6-5,CASRGIIEQFF,TGTGCCAGCAGGGGGATAATCGAGCAGTTCTTC
-,TRBD2,TRBJ2-1,TRBV20-1,CSAREKGLAGAWSYNEQFF,TGCAGTGCTAGAGAGAAGGGACTAGCGGGAGCCTGGTCCTACAATGAGCAGTTCTTC
many,-,TRBJ1-6,TRBV20-1,CSARSRGSPLHF,TGCAGTGCTAGATCTCGGGGTTCACCCCTCCACTTT
many,-,TRBJ2-5,TRBV5-1,CASSRAGTSEETQYF,TGCGCCAGCAGCAGAGCCGGGACCAGTGAAGAGACCCAGTACTTC
many,TRBD1,TRBJ2-5,TRBV29-1,CSVQAGTGEETQYF,TGCAGCGTTCAAGCCGGGACAGGGGAAGAGACCCAGTACTTC
-,-,TRBJ2-2,TRBV7-9,CASSWKTGELFF,TGTGCCAGCAGCTGGAAGACCGGGGAGCTGTTTTTT
few,TRBD1,TRBJ1-2,TRBV27,CASSLSGTGVFNGYTF,TGTGCCAGCAGTTTATCCGGGACAGGGGTATTCAATGGCTACACCTTC
many,-,TRBJ2-1,TRBV12-3/TRBV12-4,CASSLDRTTPFEFF,TGTGCCAGCAGTTTAGATCGGACTACCCCCTTCGAGTTCTTC
-,-,TRBJ2-5,TRBV5-1,CASSLLGTAQETQYF,TGCGCCAGCAGCCTATTAGGGACGGCGCAAGAGACCCAGTACTTC
few,-,TRBJ1-2,TRBV28,CASSHGRSPHPYTF,TGTGCCAGCTCTCACGGTAGATCCCCCCATCCATACACCTTC
-,TRBD2,TRBJ2-5,TRBV20-1,CSARAQVAGTWRAETQYF,TGCAGTGCTAGAGCCCAGGTAGCGGGAACCTGGAGGGCGGAGACCCAGTACTTC
few,-,TRBJ1-2,TRBV7-2,CASSLTGAGALYGYTF,TGTGCCAGCAGCTTGACTGGGGCAGGGGCCCTCTATGGCTACACCTTC
many,-,TRBJ1-2,TRBV5-6,CASSLGLTENYGYTF,TGTGCCAGCAGCTTGGGGCTTACAGAAAACTATGGCTACACCTTC
few,-,TRBJ2-7,TRBV12-3/TRBV12-4,CASTSGGDRPYEQYF,TGTGCCAGCACCTCCGGAGGGGACAGACCTTACGAGCAGTACTTC
many,-,TRBJ2-1,TRBV20-1,CSARQGPELNYNEQFF,TGCAGTGCTAGACAGGGACCCGAGCTAAATTACAATGAGCAGTTCTTC
many,-,TRBJ2-5,TRBV20-1,CSAQHGGEQTQYF,TGCAGTGCGCAACACGGAGGGGAGCAGACCCAGTACTTC
many,-,TRBJ1-1,TRBV18,CASALNTEAFF,TGTGCCAGCGCACTGAACACTGAAGCTTTCTTT
-,-,TRBJ2-3,TRBV4-3,CASSQERRLGLSAADTQYF,TGCGCCAGCAGCCAAGAACGGCGCCTAGGGCTGAGTGCGGCAGATACGCAGTATTTT
few,TRBD2,TRBJ2-1,TRBV20-1,CSGGSGRAFEQFF,TGCAGCGGCGGTAGCGGGAGGGCCTTTGAGCAGTTCTTC
few,-,TRBJ2-5,TRBV14,CASRNWGETQYF,TGTGCCAGCCGAAACTGGGGAGAGACCCAGTACTTC
-,-,TRBJ2-1,TRBV7-2,CASSLGSPGNEQFF,TGTGCCAGCAGCTTAGGCTCGCCCGGGAATGAGCAGTTCTTC
many,-,TRBJ1-2,TRBV7-9,CASSLIGTINYGYTF,TGTGCCAGCAGCTTAATTGGGACAATTAACTATGGCTACACCTTC
-,TRBD1,TRBJ1-5,TRBV4-3,CASSRYRGSNQPQHF,TGCGCCAGCAGCCGTTACAGGGGGAGCAATCAGCCCCAGCATTTT
many,TRBD2,TRBJ2-2,TRBV5-1,CASREVPGRTGELFF,TGCGCCAGCAGAGAAGTCCCCGGGAGGACGGGGGAGCTGTTTTTT
few,-,TRBJ2-7,TRBV30,CAWNTAPYEQYF,TGTGCCTGGAATACGGCTCCCTACGAGCAGTACTTC
-,-,TRBJ2-3,TRBV11-2,CASSLVVGPDTQYF,TGTGCCAGCAGCCTAGTGGTAGGCCCAGATACGCAGTATTTT
many,-,TRBJ2-7,TRBV12-3/TRBV12-4,CASSLEATGLSYEQYF,TGTGCCAGCAGTTTAGAGGCGACAGGACTCTCCTACGAGCAGTACTTC
few,-,TRBJ1-1,TRBV29-1,CSVELDTEAFF,TGCAGCGTTGAATTGGACACTGAAGCTTTCTTT
many,-,TRBJ2-2,TRBV3-1,CASSQVHTGELFF,TGTGCCAGCAGCCAAGTTCACACCGGGGAGCTGTTTTTT
few,-,TRBJ2-5,TRBV10-3,CAIKTEETQYF,TGTGCCATCAAAACAGAGGAGACCCAGTACTTC
-,-,TRBJ1-6,TRBV4-3,CASSLFRGDINSPLHF,TGCGCCAGCAGCCTTTTTCGAGGGGACATTAATTCACCCCTCCACTTT
-,TRBD1,TRBJ2-5,TRBV29-1,CSVEVYRDSKRYF,TGCAGCGTTGAAGTGTACCGGGACAGTAAGAGATACTTC
few,-,TRBJ2-3,TRBV5-5,CASSSQTVSSTDTQYF,TGTGCCAGCAGCTCGCAGACAGTCTCTAGCACAGATACGCAGTATTTT
many,TRBD1,TRBJ2-6,TRBV6-6,CASRGTGIGDGANVLTF,TGTGCCAGCAGGGGGACAGGCATTGGGGATGGGGCCAACGTCCTGACTTTC
many,-,TRBJ2-3,TRBV28,CASSLSGHHTQYF,TGTGCCAGCAGTTTATCGGGGCACCATACGCAGTATTTT
-,-,TRBJ2-7,TRBV7-9,CASSFGTLDYEQYF,TGTGCCAGCAGCTTCGGGACACTGGACTACGAGCAGTACTTC
-,-,TRBJ2-7,TRBV5-1,CASSLTGQDYEQYF,TGCGCCAGCAGCTTGACGGGACAAGACTACGAGCAGTACTTC
few,-,TRBJ2-7,TRBV7-9,CASSKRTGDKPYEQYF,TGTGCCAGCAGCAAACGTACAGGTGACAAGCCCTACGAGCAGTACTTC
few,TRBD2,TRBJ2-4,TRBV6-1,CASSERSGIAKNIQYF,TGTGCCAGCAGTGAACGAAGCGGGATAGCCAAAAACATTCAGTACTTC
many,-,TRBJ2-3,TRBV4-3,CASSRSGSWGSTSTDTQYF,TGCGCCAGCAGCCGCTCTGGGTCTTGGGGGAGCACTAGCACAGATACGCAGTATTTT
many,-,TRBJ2-5,TRBV3-1,CASSHSMRGRPMETQYF,TGTGCCAGCAGCCACAGTATGAGGGGACGCCCGATGGAGACCCAGTACTTC
many,TRBD2,TRBJ2-3,TRBV5-1,CASSLASGGTDTQYF,TGCGCCAGCAGCTTGGCTAGCGGTGGCACAGATACGCAGTATTTT
many,-,TRBJ2-1,TRBV7-9,CASSPTNQDLNEQFF,TGTGCCAGCAGCCCGACAAATCAGGACCTCAATGAGCAGTTCTTC
many,TRBD1,TRBJ2-5,TRBV28,CASSPGTGFGETQYF,TGTGCCAGCAGCCCCGGGACAGGGTTTGGTGAGACCCAGTACTTC
many,TRBD2,TRBJ2-1,TRBV5-4,CASSPRTRGDEQFF,TGTGCCAGCAGCCCACGGACCCGGGGGGATGAGCAGTTCTTC